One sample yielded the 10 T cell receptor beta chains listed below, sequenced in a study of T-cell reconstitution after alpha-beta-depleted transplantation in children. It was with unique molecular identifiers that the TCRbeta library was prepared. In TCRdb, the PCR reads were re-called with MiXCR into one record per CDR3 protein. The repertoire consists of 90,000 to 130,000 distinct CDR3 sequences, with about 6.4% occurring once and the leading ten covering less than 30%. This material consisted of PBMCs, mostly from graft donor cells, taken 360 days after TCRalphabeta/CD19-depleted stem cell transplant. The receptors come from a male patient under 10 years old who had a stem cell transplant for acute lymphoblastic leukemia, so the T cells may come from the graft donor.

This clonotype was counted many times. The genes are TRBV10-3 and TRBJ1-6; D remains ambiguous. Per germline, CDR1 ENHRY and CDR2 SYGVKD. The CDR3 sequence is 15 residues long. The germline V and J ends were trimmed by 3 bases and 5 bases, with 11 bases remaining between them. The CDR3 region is CAISDRGVDNSPLHF. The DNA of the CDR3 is TGTGCCATCAGTGATAGAGGAGTCGATAATTCACCCCTCCACTTT.

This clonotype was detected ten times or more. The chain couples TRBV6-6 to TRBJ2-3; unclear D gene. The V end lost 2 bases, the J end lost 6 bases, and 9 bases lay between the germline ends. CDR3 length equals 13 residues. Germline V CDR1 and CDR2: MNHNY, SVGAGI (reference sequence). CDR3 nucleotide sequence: TGTGCCAGCAGTTACCTTAAGACCGATACGCAGTATTTT. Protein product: CASSYLKTDTQYF.

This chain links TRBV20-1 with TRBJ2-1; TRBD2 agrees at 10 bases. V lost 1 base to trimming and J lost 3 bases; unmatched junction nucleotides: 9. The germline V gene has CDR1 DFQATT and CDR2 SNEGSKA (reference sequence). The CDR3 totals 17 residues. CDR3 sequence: CSARAGVAGGHYNEQFF. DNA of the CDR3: TGCAGTGCTAGAGCCGGGGTAGCGGGGGGCCACTACAATGAGCAGTTCTTC.

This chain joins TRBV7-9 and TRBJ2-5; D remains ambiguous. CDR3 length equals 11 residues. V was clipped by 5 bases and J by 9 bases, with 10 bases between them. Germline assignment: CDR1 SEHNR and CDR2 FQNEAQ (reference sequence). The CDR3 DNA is TGTGCCAGCAGCCCGCACCGGGCCCAGTACTTC. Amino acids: CASSPHRAQYF.

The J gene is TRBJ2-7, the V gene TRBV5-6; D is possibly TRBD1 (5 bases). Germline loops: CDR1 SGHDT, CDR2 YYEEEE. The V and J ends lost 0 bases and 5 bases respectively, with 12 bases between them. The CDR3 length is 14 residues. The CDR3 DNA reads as TGTGCCAGCAGCTTGGGGTCAGGGAACCACGAGCAGTACTTC. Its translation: CASSLGSGNHEQYF.

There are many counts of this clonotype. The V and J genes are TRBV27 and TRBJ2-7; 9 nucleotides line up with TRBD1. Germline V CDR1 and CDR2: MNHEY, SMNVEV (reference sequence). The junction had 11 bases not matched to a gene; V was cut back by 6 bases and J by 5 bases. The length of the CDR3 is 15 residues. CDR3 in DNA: TGTGCCAGCAGCCACCCAGGACAGGGGCGCGACGAGCAGTACTTC. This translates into CASSHPGQGRDEQYF.

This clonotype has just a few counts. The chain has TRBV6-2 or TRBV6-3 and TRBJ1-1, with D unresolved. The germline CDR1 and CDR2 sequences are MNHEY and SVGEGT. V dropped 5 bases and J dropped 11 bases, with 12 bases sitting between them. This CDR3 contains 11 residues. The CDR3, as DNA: TGTGCCAGCAGTATCTCTCAGCAGGCTTTCTTT. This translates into CASSISQQAFF.

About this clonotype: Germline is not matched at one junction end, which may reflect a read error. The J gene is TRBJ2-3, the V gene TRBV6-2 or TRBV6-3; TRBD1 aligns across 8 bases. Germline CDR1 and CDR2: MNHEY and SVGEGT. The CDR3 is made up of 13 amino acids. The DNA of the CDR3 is TGTGCCAGCAGTTACTCGGGGACAGGTACGCAGTATTTT. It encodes CASSYSGTGTQYF.

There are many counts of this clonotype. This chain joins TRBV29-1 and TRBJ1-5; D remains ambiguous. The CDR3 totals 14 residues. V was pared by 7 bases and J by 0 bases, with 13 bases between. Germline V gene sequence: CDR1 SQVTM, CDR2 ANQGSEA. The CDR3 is CSADPGRSNQPQHF. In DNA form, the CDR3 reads TGCAGCGCCGATCCGGGCCGTAGCAATCAGCCCCAGCATTTT.

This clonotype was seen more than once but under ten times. The CDR3 DNA reads as TGTGCCAGCACCTTTAGGGGAGTCGACAGGGGGCCCACCGGGGAGCTGTTTTTT. Its protein is CASTFRGVDRGPTGELFF. V and J are TRBV11-2 and TRBJ2-2, with 10 bases identical to TRBD1. This CDR3 has 18 amino acids. Germline CDR1 reads SGHAT; CDR2 reads FQNNGV. With 7 bases clipped from V and 4 bases from J, the junction kept 15 bases outside the gene matches.